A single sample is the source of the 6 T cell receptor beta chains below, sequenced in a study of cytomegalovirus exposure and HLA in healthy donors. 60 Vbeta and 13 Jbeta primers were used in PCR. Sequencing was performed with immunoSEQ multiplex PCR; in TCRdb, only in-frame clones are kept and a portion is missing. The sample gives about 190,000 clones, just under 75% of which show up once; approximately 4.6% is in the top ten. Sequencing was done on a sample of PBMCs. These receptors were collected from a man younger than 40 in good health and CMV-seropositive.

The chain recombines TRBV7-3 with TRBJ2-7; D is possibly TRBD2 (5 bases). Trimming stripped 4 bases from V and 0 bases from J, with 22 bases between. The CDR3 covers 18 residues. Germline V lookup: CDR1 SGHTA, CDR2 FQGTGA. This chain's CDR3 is CASSSSLAGLESSYEQYF. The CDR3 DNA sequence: TGTGCCAGCAGCTCCTCGCTAGCTGGGCTGGAAAGCTCCTACGAGCAGTACTTC.

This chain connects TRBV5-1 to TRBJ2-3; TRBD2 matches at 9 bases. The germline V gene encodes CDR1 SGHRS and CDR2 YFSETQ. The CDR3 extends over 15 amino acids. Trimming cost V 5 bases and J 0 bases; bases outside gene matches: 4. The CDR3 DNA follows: TGCGCCAGCAGAACGACTAGCGGAAGCACAGATACGCAGTATTTT. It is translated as CASRTTSGSTDTQYF.

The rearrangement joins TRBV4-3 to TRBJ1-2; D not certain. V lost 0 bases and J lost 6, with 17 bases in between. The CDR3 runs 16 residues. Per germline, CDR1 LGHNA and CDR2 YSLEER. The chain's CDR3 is CASSQEKSTAVNGYTF. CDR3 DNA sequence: TGCGCCAGCAGCCAAGAAAAGTCTACAGCCGTTAATGGCTACACCTTC.

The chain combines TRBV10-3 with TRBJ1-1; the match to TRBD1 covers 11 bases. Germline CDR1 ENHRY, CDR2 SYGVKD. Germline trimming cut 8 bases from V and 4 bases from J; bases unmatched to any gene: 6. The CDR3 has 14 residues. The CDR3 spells CAIGGQGAGTEAFF. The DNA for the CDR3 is TGTGCCATCGGAGGACAGGGGGCGGGCACTGAAGCTTTCTTT.

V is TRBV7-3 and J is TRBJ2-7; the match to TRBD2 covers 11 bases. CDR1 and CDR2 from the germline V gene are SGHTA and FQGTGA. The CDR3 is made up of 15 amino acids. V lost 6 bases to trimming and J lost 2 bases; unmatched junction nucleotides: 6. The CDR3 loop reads CASSFSGGAAYEQYF. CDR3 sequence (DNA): TGTGCCAGCAGTTTTAGCGGGGGGGCCGCCTACGAGCAGTACTTC.

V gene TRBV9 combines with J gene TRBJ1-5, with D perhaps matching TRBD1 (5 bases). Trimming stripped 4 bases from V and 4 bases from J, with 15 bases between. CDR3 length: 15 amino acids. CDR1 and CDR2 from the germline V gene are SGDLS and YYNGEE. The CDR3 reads CASSPGGGENQPQHF. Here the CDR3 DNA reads TGTGCCAGCAGCCCCGGCGGGGGGGAGAATCAGCCCCAGCATTTT.